These 8 T cell receptor beta chains originate from one sample sequenced in a study of blood T cells in healthy people across ages. Then a second PCR, running about 6 to 11 cycles, was carried out with a sample-barcoded 5' primer and a J-beta primer mix. TCRdb ran MiXCR on the 5' RACE reads and lists one entry per CDR3 protein. This table has roughly 860,000 distinct CDR3 sequences, under 80% appearing once. The sample was blood. The receptors come from a man aged 30-40 years in good health.

This sequence joins TRBV7-2 and TRBJ2-3; D gene unclear. The germline V gene encodes CDR1 SGHTA and CDR2 FQGNSA. V was shortened by 5 bases and J by 0 bases, with 9 bases between the two germline ends. The CDR3 consists of 14 residues. CDR3 nucleotide sequence: TGTGCCAGCAGCCCCAGCCATAGCACAGATACGCAGTATTTT. Its translation is CASSPSHSTDTQYF.

The CDR3 DNA reads TGTGCCAGTAAAAGAAGGGGGAAACAAGAGACCCAGTACTTC. It codes for CASKRRGKQETQYF. The chain combines TRBV19 with TRBJ2-7; D may be TRBD1 (6 bases). The last part of the DNA fits TRBJ2-5 better; the J call may be wrong. The CDR3 is 14 amino acids. Germline values: CDR1 LNHDA, CDR2 SQIVND (reference sequence).

V usage is TRBV20-1 and J usage is TRBJ2-7, with 9 nucleotides matching TRBD2. The length of the CDR3 is 14 residues. Per the germline V gene, CDR1 is DFQATT and CDR2 is SNEGSKA (reference sequence). The ends lost 6 bases at V and 3 bases at J; junction bases unmatched: 9. As DNA, the CDR3 is TGCAGTGCGAAGGAACCAGCGGGGGGCTACGAGCAGTACTTC. Its protein product is CSAKEPAGGYEQYF.

The V call is TRBV28, the J call TRBJ2-7; D is unclear. The CDR3 consists of 12 residues. Trimming removed 2 bases from V and 5 bases from J, with 7 bases in between. In germline, CDR1 is MDHEN, CDR2 SYDVKM. Here the CDR3 reads CASSLMTDEQYF. The CDR3, as DNA: TGTGCCAGCAGTTTAATGACGGACGAGCAGTACTTC.

The chain combines TRBV6-1 with TRBJ1-5; the D gene is possibly TRBD1 (6 bases). The CDR3 is 16 residues long. Trimming took 2 bases from V and 0 from J, leaving 11 bases between them. Germline assignment: CDR1 MNHNS and CDR2 SASEGT. In DNA, the CDR3 is TGTGCCAGCAGTGAATTCGGACAGTATAGCAATCAGCCCCAGCATTTT. Protein sequence: CASSEFGQYSNQPQHF.

This clonotype has just a few counts. The chain joins TRBV5-6 to TRBJ1-3; no clear D. V was cut by 4 bases and J by 4 bases, with 18 bases left in between. There are 16 residues in the CDR3. Germline CDR1 is SGHDT and CDR2 is YYEEEE. The CDR3 loop is CASSPDPGNGGNTIYF. The CDR3 nucleotides are TGTGCCAGCAGCCCCGACCCCGGGAATGGGGGAAACACCATATATTTT.

This chain uses TRBV29-1 with TRBJ1-1; tentative D call: TRBD1 (5 bases). The length of the CDR3 is 15 residues. Germline assignment: CDR1 SQVTM and CDR2 ANQGSEA. Trimming took off 1 base at V and 1 base at J, with 13 bases between the two ends. The CDR3 region has the DNA TGCAGCGTTGAAGTGATTGGGGCGCCGAACACTGAAGCTTTCTTT. This codes for CSVEVIGAPNTEAFF.

This clonotype appeared once. Here the CDR3 reads CASSLVTGFVEQFF. The CDR3 DNA is TGTGCCAGCAGCTTAGTGACAGGCTTCGTTGAGCAGTTCTTC. V is TRBV11-2 and J is TRBJ2-1, with a tentative D call TRBD1 (6 bases). This CDR3 is built from 14 residues. The V end was cut by 1 base, the J end by 9 bases, with 13 bases between. Germline V gene lookup returns CDR1 SGHAT and CDR2 FQNNGV.